This T cell receptor (beta chain) came from a study of graft-versus-host responses after intestinal transplantation. In the study overall: Grafts that recipients had were multivisceral, liver-intestinal, or isolated intestinal transplants. After anti-thymocyte globulin induction, recipients took tacrolimus and steroids for roughly three years. Notes on the study in general: The study found high graft-versus-host to host-versus-graft clonal ratios in allografts of patients with graft-donor T cell macrochimerism. Early post-transplant HvG declines were associated with peak circulating GvH clone levels.

Using immunoSEQ multiplex PCR, the repertoire was profiled, and TCRdb retains in-frame clones only, with some absent. This table has tens of thousands of clones, roughly 90% appearing once. For this clone: Its target is not known.

The CDR3 has 14 residues. Germline V gene data show CDR1 as SGHRS and CDR2 as YFSETQ. Sequencing was performed on unstimulated CD8+ T cells sorted from spleen or lymph node cells, taken before intestinal transplant. This clonotype was sampled from a human donor who received an intestinal transplant. The genes are TRBV5-1 and TRBJ2-5; 7 bases line up with TRBD1. The DNA matches TRBJ2-7 better at its end, which makes the J call doubtful. Here the CDR3 DNA reads TGCGCCAGCAGCTCGGGCACCACAGGGGACGAGCAGTACTTC. Translated: CASSSGTTGDEQYF.